Following are 32 T cell receptor beta chains from one sample sequenced in a study of T cell responses to AZD1222 COVID-19 vaccine. The protocol was immunoSEQ multiplex PCR, while the TCRdb copy is restricted to in-frame clones and leaves out a portion. The sample has 75,000 to 90,000 clones, 70% to 90% seen once. Sequences were derived from peripheral blood, sampled 28 days after the second AZD1222 dose. The receptors here all came from an adult who received the AZD1222 COVID-19 vaccine.

The sample holds a few counts of this clone. V is TRBV4-2 and J is TRBJ2-3; D ambiguous. CDR3 length equals 13 residues. Looked up from germline, CDR1 is LGHNA and CDR2 is YNFKEQ. Trimming cost V 2 bases and J 4 bases, with 7 bases left between them. CDR3 sequence: CASSQTRSDTQYF. Here the CDR3 DNA reads TGTGCCAGCAGCCAAACGCGGTCAGATACGCAGTATTTT.

The chain couples TRBV29-1 to TRBJ2-4; D perhaps matches TRBD1 (6 bases). Trimming pared 0 bases from V and 1 base from J, leaving 10 bases between. CDR3 length equals 15 residues. Germline values: CDR1 SQVTM, CDR2 ANQGSEA. For the CDR3, the DNA is TGCAGCGTTGAAGATCTTACAGGGGCCAAAAACATTCAGTACTTC. Protein: CSVEDLTGAKNIQYF.

J is TRBJ1-2 and V is TRBV28; D is uncertain. V lost 6 bases, J lost 6 bases, and 5 bases lay in between. The V gene's germline CDR1 is MDHEN and CDR2 SYDVKM. The CDR3 contains 10 residues. The CDR3 sequence is CASSQNGYTF. The DNA of the CDR3 is TGTGCCAGCAGCCAAAATGGCTACACCTTC.

The V and J genes are TRBV7-8 and TRBJ1-5, with TRBD1 as a possible D gene (5 bases). This CDR3 contains 13 residues. The V and J ends lost 2 bases and 7 bases respectively, with 9 bases between them. Germline CDR1 SGHVS, CDR2 FQNEAQ. CDR3 DNA sequence: TGTGCCAGCAGCTTATTGGGGGGGCAGCCCCAGCATTTT. This translates into CASSLLGGQPQHF. Together with reference TRBV7-8 and TRBJ1-5, the CDR3 gives the full variable domain: GAGVSQSPRYKVAKRGQDVALRCDPISGHVSLFWYQQALGQGPEFLTYFQNEAQLDKSGLPSDRFFAERPEGSVSTLKIQRTQQEDSAVYLCASSLLGGQPQHFGDGTRLSIL.

The chain has TRBV6-5 and TRBJ2-7, with D possibly being TRBD2 (5 bases). The CDR3 consists of 16 residues. V was shortened by 4 bases and J by 2 bases, with 18 bases between the two germline ends. Germline CDR1 MNHEY, CDR2 SVGAGI. DNA of the CDR3: TGTGCCAGCAGTTCGCCATCGGGCCCCGGGACCTACGAGCAGTACTTC. Amino acid sequence: CASSSPSGPGTYEQYF.

The chain couples TRBV5-1 to TRBJ1-2; 7 nucleotides align to TRBD1. Trimming cost V 5 bases and J 1 base; bases outside gene matches: 5. The CDR3 sequence is 14 residues long. Germline V gene lookup returns CDR1 SGHRS and CDR2 YFSETQ. The CDR3 DNA follows: TGCGCCAGCAGTGACAGGGATGGTAACTATGGCTACACCTTC. This encodes CASSDRDGNYGYTF.

This clone was observed a single time. The rearrangement joins TRBV18 to TRBJ1-1, with 7 bases that match TRBD1. V lost 5 bases and J lost 3; bases outside the gene matches: 9. CDR1 is KGHSH, CDR2 LQKENI, per germline. The CDR3 consists of 15 residues. CDR3 amino acids: CASSSTHRGDTEAFF. DNA of the CDR3: TGTGCCAGCTCATCAACTCACAGGGGAGACACTGAAGCTTTCTTT. Looking up the rest from reference TRBV18 and TRBJ1-1 gives the full variable domain: NAGVMQNPRHLVRRRGQEARLRCSPMKGHSHVYWYRQLPEEGLKFMVYLQKENIIDESGMPKERFSAEFPKEGPSILRIQQVVRGDSAAYFCASSSTHRGDTEAFFGQGTRLTVV.

In this sample, this clone turned up once. The V and J genes are TRBV30 and TRBJ2-5; TRBD2 matches at 10 bases. Looked up from germline, CDR1 is GTSNPN and CDR2 is SVGIG (reference sequence). The J segment lost 5 bases and the V segment lost 0 bases, leaving 6 bases of the junction unmatched. The CDR3 contains 15 residues. CDR3 DNA: TGTGCCTGGAGTGTCCCAACTAGCGGGAAGGAGACCCAGTACTTC. Translated: CAWSVPTSGKETQYF.

This chain joins TRBV6-5 and TRBJ1-5, with no clear D. V lost 0 bases and J lost 4, with 4 bases in between. In germline, CDR1 is MNHEY, CDR2 SVGAGI. This CDR3 has 13 residues. The CDR3 DNA follows: TGTGCCAGCAGTTACTCGATTAATCAGCCCCAGCATTTT. This codes for CASSYSINQPQHF.

The J gene is TRBJ2-3, the V gene TRBV5-1; 8 bases are a match to TRBD2. Germline CDR1 is SGHRS and CDR2 is YFSETQ. The junction had 8 bases not matched to a gene; V was cut back by 7 bases and J by 1 base. The CDR3 sequence is 15 residues long. CDR3 sequence (DNA): TGCGCCAGCTCCTTAGCGGGACGGGGCACAGATACGCAGTATTTT. This encodes CASSLAGRGTDTQYF. The full variable domain, its missing parts supplied by reference TRBV5-1 and TRBJ2-3, is KAGVTQTPRYLIKTRGQQVTLSCSPISGHRSVSWYQQTPGQGLQFLFEYFSETQRNKGNFPGRFSGRQFSNSRSEMNVSTLELGDSALYLCASSLAGRGTDTQYFGPGTRLTVL.

A word on this clone: At one end the junction does not follow the germline gene, possibly because of a read error. The CDR3 here is CASSDKASAGTF. CDR3 in DNA: TGTGCCAGCAGTGATAAGGCCTCGGCAGGGACTTTT. J is TRBJ1-1 and V is TRBV6-4; D is perhaps TRBD1 (5 bases). The CDR3 covers 12 residues. Germline CDR1 and CDR2: MRHNA and SNTAGT.

The gene calls are TRBV4-2 and TRBJ1-2, with 7 bases fitting TRBD1. CDR1 and CDR2 (germline): LGHNA, YNFKEQ. The CDR3 length is 16 residues. Unmatched junction bases numbered 10, after V lost 6 bases and J lost 0 bases. CDR3 nucleotide sequence: TGTGCCAGCAGTCAAAGCAGGGGGGCAGCTAACTATGGCTACACCTTC. Residues: CASSQSRGAANYGYTF.

The chain joins TRBV21-1 to TRBJ2-2; the table's TRBD1 call for D was not verified on the DNA. TRBV21-1 is assigned pseudogene status. The CDR3 covers 14 residues. The CDR3 sequence: CASSPPRGGGELFF. The CDR3 bases are TGTGCCAGCAGCCCACCTAGGGGCGGCGGGGAGCTGTTTTTT.

The V gene is TRBV5-4, the J gene TRBJ2-6, with D possibly being TRBD1 (5 bases). Trimming cost V 4 bases and J 2 bases, with 10 bases left between them. Germline lookup yields CDR1 SGHNT and CDR2 YYREEE (reference sequence). The CDR3 totals 15 residues. In nucleotides, the CDR3 is TGTGCCAGCAGCGTCCAGGGTACTGGGGCCAACGTCCTGACTTTC. It translates to CASSVQGTGANVLTF.

CDR3 in DNA: TGTGCCAGCAGCCAGGCACATTACTCTGGGGCCAACGTCCTGACTTTC. This gives the protein CASSQAHYSGANVLTF. This chain uses TRBV3-1 (or the pseudogene TRBV3-2) with TRBJ2-6; D gene ambiguous. Trimming stripped 3 bases from V and 0 bases from J, with 9 bases between. The length of the CDR3 is 16 residues. Germline CDR1 reads LGHDT; CDR2 reads YNNKEL (reference sequence).

This clone occurred many times. As DNA, the CDR3 is TGTGCCAGCAGCCAACCCTCGGGGGCAGATGCTTCTGGAAACACCATATATTTT. Protein product: CASSQPSGADASGNTIYF. V gene TRBV14 combines with J gene TRBJ1-3, with D perhaps TRBD1 (6 bases). In germline, CDR1 is SGHDN, CDR2 FVKESK. Trimming left V 2 bases short and J 1 base short, with 18 bases between. This CDR3 contains 18 residues.

The rearrangement uses TRBV6-5 and TRBJ1-2; no reliable D call. The V end was cut by 8 bases, the J end by 7 bases, with 17 bases between. CDR1 is MNHEY and CDR2 is SVGAGI in the germline V gene. This CDR3 comprises 13 residues. DNA of the CDR3: TGTGCCAGCCGAACCCATGGGGAGGGTGGCTACACCTTC. This encodes CASRTHGEGGYTF.

In this sample, this clone turned up many times. The chain is built from TRBV19 and TRBJ2-3; D ambiguous. The CDR3 is 15 amino acids. The germline V gene encodes CDR1 LNHDA and CDR2 SQIVND (reference sequence). Trimming cost V 3 bases and J 0 bases, with 10 bases left between them. Written as DNA, the CDR3 is TGTGCCAGTAGTATGAGAGGCGTTAGCACAGATACGCAGTATTTT. Residues: CASSMRGVSTDTQYF.

The chain combines TRBV7-9 with TRBJ2-1; D is perhaps TRBD1 (6 bases). Germline CDR1 is SEHNR and CDR2 is FQNEAQ (reference sequence). Trimming took off 7 bases at V and 0 bases at J, with 13 bases between the two ends. The CDR3 is 15 amino acids. CDR3 residues: CASTLGDISYNEQFF. For the CDR3, the DNA is TGTGCCAGCACCCTGGGGGACATCTCCTACAATGAGCAGTTCTTC.

The chain carries TRBV14 and TRBJ2-5; tentatively, D is TRBD2 (5 bases). Germline-derived CDR1 and CDR2 are SGHDN and FVKESK. Trimming removed 1 base from V and 4 bases from J, with 19 bases in between. This CDR3 spans 17 amino acids. CDR3 sequence: CASSQALLRGGRETQYF. CDR3 coding DNA: TGTGCCAGCAGCCAAGCTCTTCTCCGTGGAGGTCGAGAGACCCAGTACTTC.

The rearrangement joins TRBV11-3 to TRBJ1-2; 10 nucleotides align to TRBD1. Germline V gene data show CDR1 as SGHNT and CDR2 as YENEEA. After removal of 5 bases from V and 8 bases from J, the junction contained 11 bases not matched to a gene. The CDR3 is 15 amino acids. Here the CDR3 reads CASSRGGTGDNGYTF. The CDR3 nucleotides are TGTGCCAGCAGCCGAGGGGGGACAGGGGACAACGGCTACACCTTC.

V is TRBV7-9 and J is TRBJ1-2, with 8 bases lining up with TRBD1. CDR3 length equals 13 residues. Germline assignment: CDR1 SEHNR and CDR2 FQNEAQ (reference sequence). V shed 8 bases, J shed 7 bases, and the junction held 9 bases outside the gene matches. The DNA of the CDR3 is TGTGCCAGCGGGCAACAGGGGGTAATTGGCTACACCTTC. This codes for CASGQQGVIGYTF.

V and J are TRBV7-8 and TRBJ1-6, with a tentative D call TRBD1 (6 bases). Trimming removed 2 bases at V and 9 bases at J, with 14 bases between. This CDR3 comprises 15 residues. The germline gives CDR1 SGHVS, CDR2 FQNEAQ. CDR3 DNA: TGTGCCAGCAGCTTAACGGGGGCGAGTGTTTCACCCCTCCACTTT. Encoded protein: CASSLTGASVSPLHF.

The V gene is TRBV7-2, the J gene TRBJ2-5; TRBD1 aligns across 9 bases. Germline V gene sequence: CDR1 SGHTA, CDR2 FQGNSA. The CDR3 runs 16 residues. V was pared by 2 bases and J by 2 bases, with 6 bases of the junction left unmatched. The CDR3 nucleotides are TGTGCCAGCAGCTTAAGTATCGGACAGGGGCAAGAGACCCAGTACTTC. This sequence encodes CASSLSIGQGQETQYF.

The rearrangement joins TRBV7-9 to TRBJ2-5; D is possibly TRBD2 (6 bases). V lost 6 bases and J 4 bases, leaving 18 bases between the germline ends. The germline V gene encodes CDR1 SEHNR and CDR2 FQNEAQ (reference sequence). The CDR3 loop spans 15 amino acids. The DNA of the CDR3 is TGTGCCAGCAGTTACTATGTGGGGGGTTCAGAGACCCAGTACTTC. Residues: CASSYYVGGSETQYF.

V and J are TRBV10-3 and TRBJ2-1; TRBD2 agrees at 11 bases. CDR3 length equals 14 residues. Germline V gene sequence: CDR1 ENHRY, CDR2 SYGVKD. J gave up 9 bases and V 6 bases, and 7 bases lay outside the gene matches. This CDR3 reads CAIRASGGLREQFF. CDR3 in DNA: TGTGCCATCAGGGCTAGCGGGGGGCTCCGTGAGCAGTTCTTC.

The rearrangement links TRBV6-1 to TRBJ1-5; TRBD1 agrees at 7 bases. V lost 6 bases, J lost 3 bases, and 5 bases stayed unmatched. The germline CDR1 and CDR2 sequences are MNHNS and SASEGT. The CDR3 extends over 14 amino acids. DNA for the CDR3: TGTGCCAGCAGGGACACAGGGGCCAATCAGCCCCAGCATTTT. Protein product: CASRDTGANQPQHF.

The chain carries TRBV18 and TRBJ1-6; 8 bases are a match to TRBD1. The germline V gene has CDR1 KGHSH and CDR2 LQKENI. V was clipped by 6 bases and J by 4 bases; unmatched bases: 5. This CDR3 has 15 residues. In DNA, the CDR3 is TGTGCCAGCTCCCAGGACAGGGATTATAATTCACCCCTCCACTTT. As protein: CASSQDRDYNSPLHF.

This chain connects TRBV7-5 to TRBJ1-5; the table gives TRBD1 as D, unverified against the DNA. TRBV7-5 is listed as a pseudogene. The CDR3 is 17 amino acids. CDR3 amino acids: CARSLVRTGKCNQPQHF. CDR3 in DNA: TGTGCCAGAAGCTTAGTTCGGACAGGGAAATGCAATCAGCCCCAGCATTTT.

The rearrangement uses TRBV5-1 and TRBJ1-1; tentatively, D is TRBD1 (5 bases). CDR1 SGHRS and CDR2 YFSETQ come from the germline V gene. The V end lost 4 bases, the J end lost 1 base, and 17 bases lay between the germline ends. CDR3 length equals 16 residues. The CDR3, as DNA: TGCGCCAGCAGCCCTCTGGGACGGGGAGCGAACACTGAAGCTTTCTTT. Amino acid sequence: CASSPLGRGANTEAFF.

V gene TRBV3-1 (or the pseudogene TRBV3-2) combines with J gene TRBJ2-5; D not resolved. Trimming pared 6 bases from V and 0 bases from J, leaving 5 bases between. CDR1 LGHDT and CDR2 YNNKEL come from the germline V gene (reference sequence). CDR3 length: 12 residues. CDR3 nucleotides: TGTGCCAGCAGGCAATACCAAGAGACCCAGTACTTC. Its protein product is CASRQYQETQYF.

V gene TRBV12-3 or TRBV12-4 combines with J gene TRBJ1-1; D possibly corresponds to TRBD1 (6 bases). CDR3 length: 13 residues. Trimming took off 3 bases at V and 6 bases at J, with 11 bases between the two ends. This chain's CDR3 is CASSFGGLAEAFF. CDR3 sequence (DNA): TGTGCCAGCAGTTTCGGGGGGCTGGCTGAAGCTTTCTTT.